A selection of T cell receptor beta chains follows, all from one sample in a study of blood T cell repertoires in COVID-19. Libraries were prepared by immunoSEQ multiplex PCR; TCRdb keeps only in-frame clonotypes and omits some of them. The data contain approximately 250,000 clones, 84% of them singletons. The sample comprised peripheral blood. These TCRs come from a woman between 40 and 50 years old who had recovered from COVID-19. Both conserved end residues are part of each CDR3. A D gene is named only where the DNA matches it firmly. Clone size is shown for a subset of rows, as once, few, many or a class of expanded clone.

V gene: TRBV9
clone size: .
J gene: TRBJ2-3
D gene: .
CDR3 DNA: TGTGCCAGCAGCGTAGCGTCCTTTTCTCTCACAGATACGCAGTATTTT
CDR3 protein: CASSVASFSLTDTQYF

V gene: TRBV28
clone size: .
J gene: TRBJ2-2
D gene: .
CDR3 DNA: TGTGCCAGCAGTAAGAGGGTCGGCACCGGGGAGCTGTTTTTT
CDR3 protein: CASSKRVGTGELFF

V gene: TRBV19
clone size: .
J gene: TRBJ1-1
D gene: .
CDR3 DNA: TGTGCCAGTAGTATGGGGAGGGTCTGGACTGAAGCTTTCTTT
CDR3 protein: CASSMGRVWTEAFF

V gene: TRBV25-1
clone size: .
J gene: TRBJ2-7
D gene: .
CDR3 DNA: TGTGCCAGCACGTGGGGCTCTTCTAGCGAGCAGTACTTC
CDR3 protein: CASTWGSSSEQYF

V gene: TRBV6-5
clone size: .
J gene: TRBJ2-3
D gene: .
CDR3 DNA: TGTGCCAGCAGATGGGGACAACTCACAGATACGCAGTATTTT
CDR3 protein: CASRWGQLTDTQYF

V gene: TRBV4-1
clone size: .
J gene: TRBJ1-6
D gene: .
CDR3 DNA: TGCGCCAGCAGCCCTCGCGGAGGGGCCAGCACCTATAATTCACCCCTCCACTTT
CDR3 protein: CASSPRGGASTYNSPLHF

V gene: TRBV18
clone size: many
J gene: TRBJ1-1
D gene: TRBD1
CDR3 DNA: TGTGCCAGCTCACCGGGGAACAGGGGAAACACTGAAGCTTTCTTT
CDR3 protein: CASSPGNRGNTEAFF

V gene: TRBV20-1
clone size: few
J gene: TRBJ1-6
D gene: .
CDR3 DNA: TGCAGTGCTAGTATGTGGGGACAAGGACTTAATTCACCCCTCCACTTT
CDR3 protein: CSASMWGQGLNSPLHF

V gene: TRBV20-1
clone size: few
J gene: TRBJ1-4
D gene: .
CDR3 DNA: TGCAGTGCGTCTCAGAGGGAAAAACTGTTTTTT
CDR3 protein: CSASQREKLFF

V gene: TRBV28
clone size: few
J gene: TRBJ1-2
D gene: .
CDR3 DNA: TGTGCCAGCAGTTTCGGGGGGGTAGCAAATGGCTACACCTTC
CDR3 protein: CASSFGGVANGYTF

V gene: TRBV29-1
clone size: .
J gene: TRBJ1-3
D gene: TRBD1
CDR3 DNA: TGCAGCGTCGGGACAGCCGGAAACACCATATATTTT
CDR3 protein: CSVGTAGNTIYF

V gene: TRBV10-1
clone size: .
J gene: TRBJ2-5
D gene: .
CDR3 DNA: TGCGCCAGCAGTGATGGGAGCGCCGGGCAGACCCAGTACTTC
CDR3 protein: CASSDGSAGQTQYF

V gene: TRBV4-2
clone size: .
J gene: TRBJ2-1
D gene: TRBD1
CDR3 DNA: TGTGCCAGCAGCCAAGAAGGACAGGGACGATCTAATGAGCAGTTCTTC
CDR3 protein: CASSQEGQGRSNEQFF

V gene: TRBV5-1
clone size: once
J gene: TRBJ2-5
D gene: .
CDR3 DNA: TGCGCCAGCAGCTTTACGGGGGAGACCCAGTACTTC
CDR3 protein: CASSFTGETQYF

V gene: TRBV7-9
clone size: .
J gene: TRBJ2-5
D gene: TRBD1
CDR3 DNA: TGTGCCAGCAGCCAGGGGGTACGTGAGACCCAGTACTTC
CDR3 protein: CASSQGVRETQYF

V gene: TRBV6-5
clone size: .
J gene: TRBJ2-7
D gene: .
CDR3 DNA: TGTGCCAGCAGGGCGAAGGCGGCCGGTCTCTACGAGCAGTACTTC
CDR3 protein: CASRAKAAGLYEQYF

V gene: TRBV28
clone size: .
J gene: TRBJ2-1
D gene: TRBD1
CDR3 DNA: TGTGCCAGCAGTTTGGCAATACTACAGGGGTCGGATGAGCAGTTCTTC
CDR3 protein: CASSLAILQGSDEQFF

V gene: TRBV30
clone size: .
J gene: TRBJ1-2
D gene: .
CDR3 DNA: TGTGCCTGGAGTTACGGTCCTTATGGCTACACCTTC
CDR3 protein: CAWSYGPYGYTF

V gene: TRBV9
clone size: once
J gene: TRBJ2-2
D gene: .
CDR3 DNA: TGTGCCAGCAGCGTAGGAGGGTACACCAACACCGGGGAGCTGTTTTTT
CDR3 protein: CASSVGGYTNTGELFF

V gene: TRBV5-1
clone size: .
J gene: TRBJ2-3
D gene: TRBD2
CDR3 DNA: TGCGCCAGCAGCGCCCATAGGCAGCGGGGGGGCCCTGATACGCAGTATTTT
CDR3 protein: CASSAHRQRGGPDTQYF

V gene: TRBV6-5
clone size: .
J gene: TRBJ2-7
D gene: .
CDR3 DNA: TGTGCCAGCCCGGGGGTATCCGGGGCATACGAGCAGTACTTC
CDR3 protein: CASPGVSGAYEQYF

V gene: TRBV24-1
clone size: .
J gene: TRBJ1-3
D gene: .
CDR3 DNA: TGTGCCACCAGAAAGAGGGCATTGGACTCTGGAAACACCATATATTTT
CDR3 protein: CATRKRALDSGNTIYF

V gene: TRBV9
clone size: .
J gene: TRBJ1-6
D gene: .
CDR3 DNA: TGTGCCAGCTCGCCAGGGTATAATTCACCCCTCCACTTT
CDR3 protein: CASSPGYNSPLHF

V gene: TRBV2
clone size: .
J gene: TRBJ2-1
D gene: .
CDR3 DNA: TGTGCCAGCAGTGCTAGCTGGGAGCAGTTCTTC
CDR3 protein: CASSASWEQFF

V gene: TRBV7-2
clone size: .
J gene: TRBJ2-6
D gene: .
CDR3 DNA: TGTGCCAGCAGCTTAATCAGAAGCTCTGGGGCCAACGTCCTGACTTTC
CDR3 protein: CASSLIRSSGANVLTF

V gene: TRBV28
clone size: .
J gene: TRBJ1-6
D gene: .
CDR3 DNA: TGTGCCAGCAGTTTAAGCAGGAATTCACCCCTCCACTTT
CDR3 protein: CASSLSRNSPLHF

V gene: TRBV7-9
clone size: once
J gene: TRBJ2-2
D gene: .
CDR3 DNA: TGTGCCAGCAGCTTAATAGCGGTAACCACCGGGGAGCTGTTTTTT
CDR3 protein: CASSLIAVTTGELFF

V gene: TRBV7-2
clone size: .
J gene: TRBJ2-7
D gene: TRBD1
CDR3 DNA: TGTGCCAGCAGCTTGGTGGGGACAGGGGCGCGTTACGAGCAGTACTTC
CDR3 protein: CASSLVGTGARYEQYF

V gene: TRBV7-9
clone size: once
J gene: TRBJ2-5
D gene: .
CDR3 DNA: TGTGCCAGCAGCTTCCGAGCGGAGCCCCAGGAGACCCAGTACTTC
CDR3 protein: CASSFRAEPQETQYF

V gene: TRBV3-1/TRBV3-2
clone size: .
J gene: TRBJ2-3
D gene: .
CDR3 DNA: TGTGCCAGCAGCCAACAGGGCGTGGGCACAGATACGCAGTATTTT
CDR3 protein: CASSQQGVGTDTQYF

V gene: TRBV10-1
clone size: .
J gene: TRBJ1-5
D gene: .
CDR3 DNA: TGCGCCAGCCCCCCGACAAGGTCCCGATACAACTTTAGCAATCAGCCCCAGCATTTT
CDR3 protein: CASPPTRSRYNFSNQPQHF

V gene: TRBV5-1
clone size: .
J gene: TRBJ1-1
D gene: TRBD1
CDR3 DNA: TGCGCCAGCAGCCCGTGGACAGGGAGTAGCACTGAAGCTTTCTTT
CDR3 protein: CASSPWTGSSTEAFF

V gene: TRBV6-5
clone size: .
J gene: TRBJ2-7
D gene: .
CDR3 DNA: TGTGCCAGCAACCGTCAGGGTATCGACGAGCAGTACTTC
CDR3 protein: CASNRQGIDEQYF

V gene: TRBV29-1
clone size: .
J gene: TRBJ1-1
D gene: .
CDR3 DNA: TGCAGCGTTGAACAGGGGAAGAGAGGGACTGAAGCTTTCTTT
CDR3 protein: CSVEQGKRGTEAFF

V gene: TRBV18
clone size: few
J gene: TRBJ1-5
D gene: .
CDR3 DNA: TGTGCCAGCTCTTTCGGACTGTCTAGCAATCAGCCCCAGCATTTT
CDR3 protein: CASSFGLSSNQPQHF

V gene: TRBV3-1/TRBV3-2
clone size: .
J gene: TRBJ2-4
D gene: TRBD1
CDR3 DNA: TGTGCCAGCAGCCAAGCCGGGCAGGGGGCGCGGTACATTCAGTACTTC
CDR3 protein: CASSQAGQGARYIQYF

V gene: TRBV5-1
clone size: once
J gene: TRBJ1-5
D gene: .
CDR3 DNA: TGCGCCAGCAGCTTGGGTAGTGGCAATCAGCCCCAGCATTTT
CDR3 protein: CASSLGSGNQPQHF

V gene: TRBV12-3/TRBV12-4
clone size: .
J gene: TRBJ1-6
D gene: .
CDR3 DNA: TGTGCCAGCAGACTAATGCAGAATTCACCCCTCCACTTT
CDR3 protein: CASRLMQNSPLHF

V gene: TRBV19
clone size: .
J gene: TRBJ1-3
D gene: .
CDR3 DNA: TGTGCCAGTAGTCTAAGGGCAGGGTACCTTCCGAAATCTGGAAACACCATATATTTT
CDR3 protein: CASSLRAGYLPKSGNTIYF

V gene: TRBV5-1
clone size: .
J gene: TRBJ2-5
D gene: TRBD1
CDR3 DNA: TGCGCCAGCAGCGGGACAGGGAGGGGGGAGACCCAGTACTTC
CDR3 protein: CASSGTGRGETQYF

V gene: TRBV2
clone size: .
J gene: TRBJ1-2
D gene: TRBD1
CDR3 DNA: TGTGCCAGCAGTGAAGGTCGGGGGACAGGTGGCTACACCTTC
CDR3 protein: CASSEGRGTGGYTF

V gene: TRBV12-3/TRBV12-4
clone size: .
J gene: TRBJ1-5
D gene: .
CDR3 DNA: TGTGCCAGCACCCGGCAGGGAAATCAGCCCCAGCATTTT
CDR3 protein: CASTRQGNQPQHF

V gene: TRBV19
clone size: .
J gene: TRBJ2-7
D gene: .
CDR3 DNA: TGTGCCAGTTCCCGGGAATGGCAGGAAACCTACGAGCAGTACTTC
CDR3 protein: CASSREWQETYEQYF

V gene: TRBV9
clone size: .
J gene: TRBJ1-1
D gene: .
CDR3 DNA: TGTGCCAGCAGCGTAGGTTGGGGGCTTGCCGCTGAAGCTTTCTTT
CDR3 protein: CASSVGWGLAAEAFF

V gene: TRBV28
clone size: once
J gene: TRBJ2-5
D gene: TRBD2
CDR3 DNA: TGTGCCAGCAGTTATAGCGGGGGAAGAGAGACCCAGTACTTC
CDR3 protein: CASSYSGGRETQYF

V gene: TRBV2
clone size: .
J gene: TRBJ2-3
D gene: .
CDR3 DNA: TGTGCCAGCAGTGACCCTGGAGGGGTTACAGATACGCAGTATTTT
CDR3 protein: CASSDPGGVTDTQYF

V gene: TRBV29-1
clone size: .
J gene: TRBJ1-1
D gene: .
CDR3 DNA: TGCAGCGTTCAAAACCAGGTAGGCAGGACTGAAGCTTTCTTT
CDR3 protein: CSVQNQVGRTEAFF

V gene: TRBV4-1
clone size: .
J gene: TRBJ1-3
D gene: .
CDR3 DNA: TGCGCCAGCAGCCAAAATTCTCAGGGGAGATCTGGAAACACCATATATTTT
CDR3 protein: CASSQNSQGRSGNTIYF

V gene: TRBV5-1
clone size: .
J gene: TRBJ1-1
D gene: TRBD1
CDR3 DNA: TGCGCCAGCAGCATAAACAGGGGGCGGACTGAAGCTTTCTTT
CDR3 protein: CASSINRGRTEAFF